The sequence of this T cell receptor beta chain was determined in a study of Tregs in tolerant kidney transplant recipients. Whole-study findings and limits: Activated donor B cell expansion appeared to reveal the most relevant donor-specific TCRbeta repertoire. Biological reproducibility was not directly addressed in this study.

This CDR3 has 13 amino acids. The V gene's germline CDR1 is SGHRS and CDR2 YFSETQ. Trimming took 9 bases from V and 1 from J; bases not matched to a gene: 6. The protocol was immunoSEQ multiplex PCR, while the TCRdb copy is restricted to in-frame clones and leaves out a portion. The sample has around 31,000 clones, 82% seen once. This clone was seen a single time. Its antigen is still unknown. The chain combines TRBV5-1 with TRBJ2-5, with TRBD1 identical over 7 bases. This TCR was recovered from a human donor in good health. Sequenced material: Tregs from blood cultured with allogeneic cells. This chain's CDR3 is CATKGQIQETQYF. For the CDR3, the DNA is TGCGCCACCAAGGGACAGATCCAAGAGACCCAGTACTTC.